Below, 15 T cell receptor beta chains from the same sample are listed, as sequenced in a study of blood T cell repertoires in COVID-19. Using immunoSEQ multiplex PCR, the repertoire was profiled, and TCRdb retains in-frame clones only, with some absent. The sample has tens of thousands of clones, more than 85% seen once. Sequences were obtained from peripheral blood. These receptors were collected from a man aged 60 to 69 with acute or convalescent COVID-19.

This chain uses TRBV5-1 with TRBJ2-2; D is uncertain. CDR3 length: 14 residues. Germline-derived CDR1 and CDR2 are SGHRS and YFSETQ. V lost 2 bases, J lost 4 bases, and 9 bases lay in between. The DNA for the CDR3 is TGCGCCAGCAGCTTCAAGTGGGCCACCGGGGAGCTGTTTTTT. Translated, it gives CASSFKWATGELFF. Full variable domain (outside the CDR3, taken from reference TRBV5-1 and TRBJ2-2): KAGVTQTPRYLIKTRGQQVTLSCSPISGHRSVSWYQQTPGQGLQFLFEYFSETQRNKGNFPGRFSGRQFSNSRSEMNVSTLELGDSALYLCASSFKWATGELFFGEGSRLTVL.

The chain employs TRBV11-2 and TRBJ2-1; 10 nucleotides line up with TRBD2. The length of the CDR3 is 14 residues. V lost 4 bases, J lost 6 bases, and 3 bases stayed unmatched. The V gene's germline CDR1 is SGHAT and CDR2 FQNNGV. The CDR3 spells CASSSLAGVNEQFF. Written as DNA, the CDR3 is TGTGCCAGCAGCTCGCTAGCGGGGGTCAATGAGCAGTTCTTC. Filled out from reference TRBV11-2 and TRBJ2-1, the complete variable domain reads EAGVAQSPRYKIIEKRQSVAFWCNPISGHATLYWYQQILGQGPKLLIQFQNNGVVDDSQLPKDRFSAERLKGVDSTLKIQPAKLEDSAVYLCASSSLAGVNEQFFGPGTRLTVL.

V is TRBV7-2 and J is TRBJ1-1; D is uncertain. The CDR3 contains 13 residues. Germline CDR1 is SGHTA and CDR2 is FQGNSA. Between the trimmed V and J ends, which lost 1 base and 3 bases, there was a span of 6 bases. The CDR3 DNA is TGTGCCAGCAGCTTAGGCGAAGACACTGAAGCTTTCTTT. Translating gives CASSLGEDTEAFF.

The chain employs TRBV28 and TRBJ1-2; TRBD1 matches 10 bases. J gave up 6 bases and V 6 bases, and 7 bases lay outside the gene matches. The CDR3 sequence is 14 residues long. Germline lookup yields CDR1 MDHEN and CDR2 SYDVKM. The CDR3 sequence is CASRRGTGEDGYTF. The CDR3 coding sequence is TGTGCCAGCAGACGTGGGACAGGGGAAGATGGCTACACCTTC.

The V call is TRBV5-1, the J call TRBJ1-1; possibly TRBD1 for D (5 bases). The CDR3 consists of 15 residues. Trimming removed 0 bases from V and 0 bases from J, with 9 bases in between. Germline V gene lookup returns CDR1 SGHRS and CDR2 YFSETQ. As DNA, the CDR3 is TGCGCCAGCAGCTTGGCACCCAGGGTGAACACTGAAGCTTTCTTT. Its protein is CASSLAPRVNTEAFF.

This clone was seen once. The chain uses TRBV19 and TRBJ2-7; the D gene is possibly TRBD1 (5 bases). V lost 2 bases to trimming and J lost 7 bases, with 21 bases between them. The germline CDR1 and CDR2 sequences are LNHDA and SQIVND (reference sequence). The CDR3 has 16 amino acids. Written as DNA, the CDR3 is TGTGCCAGTAGTATAAGCCTCAGGGCCCTTACGGATGAGCAGTACTTC. It yields the protein CASSISLRALTDEQYF.

V is TRBV5-6 and J is TRBJ2-7; 9 nucleotides line up with TRBD2. The germline gives CDR1 SGHDT, CDR2 YYEEEE. V was pared by 0 bases and J by 7 bases, with 8 bases of the junction left unmatched. The CDR3 is made up of 15 amino acids. The CDR3 reads CASSLVAGVGEEQYF. Written as DNA, the CDR3 is TGTGCCAGCAGCTTGGTAGCGGGAGTTGGCGAGGAGCAGTACTTC.

The chain joins TRBV19 to TRBJ2-2, with 8 positions matching TRBD2. V was clipped by 10 bases and J by 2 bases; unmatched bases: 15. The length of the CDR3 is 17 residues. Germline V gene lookup returns CDR1 LNHDA and CDR2 SQIVND (reference sequence). CDR3 DNA sequence: TGTGCCACCTCAAGCCCTAGAGCGGGAGTTAACACCGGGGAGCTGTTTTTT. Its protein is CATSSPRAGVNTGELFF.

This chain connects TRBV9 to TRBJ2-1; TRBD2 agrees at 9 bases. The V gene end was trimmed by 4 bases and the J gene end by 0 bases; junction bases not matched to a gene: 14. This CDR3 is 19 amino acids long. In germline, CDR1 is SGDLS, CDR2 YYNGEE. The CDR3 sequence: CASSSGASGASGSYNEQFF. In DNA form, the CDR3 reads TGTGCCAGCAGCTCAGGGGCTAGCGGGGCATCGGGCTCCTACAATGAGCAGTTCTTC. The full variable domain, rest sourced from reference TRBV9 and TRBJ2-1, is DSGVTQTPKHLITATGQRVTLRCSPRSGDLSVYWYQQSLDQGLQFLIQYYNGEERAKGNILERFSAQQFPDLHSELNLSSLELGDSALYFCASSSGASGASGSYNEQFFGPGTRLTVL.

This chain links TRBV19 with TRBJ1-5; TRBD1 aligns across 8 bases. This CDR3 has 16 amino acids. Trimming cost V 5 bases and J 0 bases; bases outside gene matches: 6. Looked up from germline, CDR1 is LNHDA and CDR2 is SQIVND (reference sequence). The CDR3 sequence is CASSGGTGLSNQPQHF. CDR3 DNA: TGTGCCAGTAGTGGAGGGACAGGCCTTAGCAATCAGCCCCAGCATTTT.

The chain uses TRBV28 and TRBJ1-2; a possible D gene is TRBD1 (6 bases). The CDR3 length is 15 residues. CDR1 MDHEN and CDR2 SYDVKM come from the germline V gene. V was pared by 3 bases and J by 4 bases, with 15 bases between. The DNA of the CDR3 is TGTGCCAGCAGTTTCCAAAGGGGGGGGAGCTATGGCTACACCTTC. Translation gives CASSFQRGGSYGYTF.

This sequence joins TRBV6-2 or TRBV6-3 and TRBJ1-5; 10 nucleotides agree with TRBD1. The CDR3 length is 20 residues. Germline CDR1 is MNHEY and CDR2 is SVGEGT. Unmatched junction bases numbered 11, after V lost 0 bases and J lost 0 bases. The CDR3 coding sequence is TGTGCCAGCAGTTACTCCGGGGACAGGGGAATAGGGTATAGCAATCAGCCCCAGCATTTT. Its translation is CASSYSGDRGIGYSNQPQHF.

The rearrangement links TRBV28 to TRBJ2-7; D unresolved. The CDR3 totals 15 residues. V was cut by 5 bases and J by 5 bases, with 19 bases left in between. Germline V gene sequence: CDR1 MDHEN, CDR2 SYDVKM. CDR3 residues: CASSPTTGRPHEQYF. Written as DNA, the CDR3 is TGTGCCAGCAGTCCCACCACTGGGCGTCCCCACGAGCAGTACTTC.

The chain links TRBV24-1 to TRBJ2-7; D may be TRBD2 (6 bases). Trimming shortened V by 5 bases and J by 1 base, and 14 bases separated the two germline ends. The CDR3 extends over 15 amino acids. Germline V gives CDR1 KGHDR, CDR2 SFDVKD. CDR3 DNA sequence: TGTGCCACCAGTGGATTATCGGGAGCATCCTACGAGCAGTACTTC. This gives the protein CATSGLSGASYEQYF.

The count of this clone is one. The chain combines TRBV3-1 (or the pseudogene TRBV3-2) with TRBJ2-7; perhaps TRBD2 as D (6 bases). This CDR3 is built from 11 residues. Germline V gene sequence: CDR1 LGHDT, CDR2 YNNKEL (reference sequence). V was cut by 6 bases and J by 9 bases, with 12 bases left in between. The CDR3 here is CASSSGPTQYF. CDR3 sequence (DNA): TGTGCCAGCAGTAGCGGCCCTACGCAGTACTTC.